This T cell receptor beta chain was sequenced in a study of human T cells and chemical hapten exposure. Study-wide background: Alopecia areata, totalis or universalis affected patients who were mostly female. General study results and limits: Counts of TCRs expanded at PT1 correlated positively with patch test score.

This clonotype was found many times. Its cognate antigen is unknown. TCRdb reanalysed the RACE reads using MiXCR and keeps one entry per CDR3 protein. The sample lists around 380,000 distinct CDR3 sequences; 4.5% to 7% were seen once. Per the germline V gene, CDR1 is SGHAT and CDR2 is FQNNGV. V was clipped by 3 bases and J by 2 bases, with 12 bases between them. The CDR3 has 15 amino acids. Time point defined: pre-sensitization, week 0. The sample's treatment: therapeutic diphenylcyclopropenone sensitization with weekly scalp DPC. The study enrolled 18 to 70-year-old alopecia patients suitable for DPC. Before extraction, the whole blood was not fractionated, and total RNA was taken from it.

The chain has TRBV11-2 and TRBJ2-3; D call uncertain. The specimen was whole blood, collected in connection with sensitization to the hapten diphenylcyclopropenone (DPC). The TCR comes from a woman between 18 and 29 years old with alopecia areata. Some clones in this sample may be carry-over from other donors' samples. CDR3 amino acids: CASSLSAYPTDTQYF. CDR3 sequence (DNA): TGTGCCAGCAGCTTGTCGGCTTACCCCACAGATACGCAGTATTTT.